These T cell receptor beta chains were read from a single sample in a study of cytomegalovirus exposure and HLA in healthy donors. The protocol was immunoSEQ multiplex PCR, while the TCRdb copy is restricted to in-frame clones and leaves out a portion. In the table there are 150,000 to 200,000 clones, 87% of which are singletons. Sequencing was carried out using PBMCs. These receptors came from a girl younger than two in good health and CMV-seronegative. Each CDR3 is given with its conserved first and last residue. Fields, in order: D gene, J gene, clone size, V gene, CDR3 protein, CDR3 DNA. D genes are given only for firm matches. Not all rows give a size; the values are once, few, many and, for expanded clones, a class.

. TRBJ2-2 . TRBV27 CASSPRRYGELFF TGTGCCAGCAGTCCTAGGCGGTACGGGGAGCTGTTTTTT
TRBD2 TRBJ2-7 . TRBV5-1 CASSVWTSRGRHEQYF TGCGCCAGCAGCGTATGGACTAGTAGAGGGCGTCACGAGCAGTACTTC
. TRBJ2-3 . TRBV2 CASTELIDTQYF TGTGCCAGCACCGAACTGATCGATACGCAGTATTTT
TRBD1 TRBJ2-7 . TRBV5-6 CASSFHRGAYEQYF TGTGCCAGCAGCTTCCACAGGGGAGCGTACGAGCAGTACTTC
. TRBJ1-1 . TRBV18 CASSPADMNTEAFF TGTGCCAGCTCACCAGCAGATATGAACACTGAAGCTTTCTTT
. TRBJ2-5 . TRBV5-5 CASSRRGAQETQYF TGTGCCAGCAGCCGCAGGGGAGCCCAAGAGACCCAGTACTTC
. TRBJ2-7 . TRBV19 CASSIVGVSNEQYF TGTGCCAGTAGTATAGTTGGAGTCTCCAACGAGCAGTACTTC
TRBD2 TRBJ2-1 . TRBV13 CASSPEGLAGGNEQFF TGTGCCAGCAGCCCAGAGGGACTAGCGGGGGGAAATGAGCAGTTCTTC
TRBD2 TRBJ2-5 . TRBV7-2 CASSLRTSGSNWYF TGTGCCAGCAGCCTCAGGACTAGCGGGAGTAATTGGTACTTC
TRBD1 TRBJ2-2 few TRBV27 CASRLTGNGYWELFF TGTGCCAGCAGATTGACAGGGAATGGATACTGGGAGCTGTTTTTT
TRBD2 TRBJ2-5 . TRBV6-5 CASSYSSGGIKETQYF TGTGCCAGCAGTTACTCTAGCGGGGGGATCAAAGAGACCCAGTACTTC
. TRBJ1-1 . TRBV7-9 CSSSFWNTEAFF TGTTCCAGCAGCTTCTGGAACACTGAAGCTTTCTTT
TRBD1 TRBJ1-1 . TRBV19 CASSHRGGTEAFF TGTGCCAGTAGTCACAGGGGTGGTACTGAAGCTTTCTTT
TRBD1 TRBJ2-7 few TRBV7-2 CASSPRQGGTYEQYF TGTGCCAGCAGCCCTAGACAGGGGGGAACCTACGAGCAGTACTTC
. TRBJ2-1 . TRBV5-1 CASSPHSSEQFF TGCGCCAGCAGCCCCCACTCGTCTGAGCAGTTCTTC
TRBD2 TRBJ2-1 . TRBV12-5 CASGLVLSGDNEQFF TGTGCTAGTGGTTTGGTACTGAGCGGGGACAATGAGCAGTTCTTC
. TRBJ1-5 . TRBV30 CAWKQGNQPQHF TGTGCCTGGAAACAGGGCAATCAGCCCCAGCATTTT
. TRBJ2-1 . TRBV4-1 CASSQIMTSEQFF TGCGCCAGCAGCCAAATAATGACTAGTGAGCAGTTCTTC
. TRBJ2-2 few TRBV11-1 CASSYGPNTGELFF TGTGCCAGCAGCTACGGTCCAAACACCGGGGAGCTGTTTTTT
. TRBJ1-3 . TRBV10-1 CASSGSSDSGNTIYF TGCGCCAGCAGTGGGAGTTCGGACTCTGGAAACACCATATATTTT
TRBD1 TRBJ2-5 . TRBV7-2 CASSFVGGRETQYF TGTGCCAGCAGCTTTGTAGGGGGCAGAGAGACCCAGTACTTC
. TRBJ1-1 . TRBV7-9 CASSLGNRENTEAFF TGTGCCAGCAGCTTAGGTAACAGGGAGAACACTGAAGCTTTCTTT
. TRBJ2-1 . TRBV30 CAWSVWELGRYNEQFF TGTGCCTGGAGTGTATGGGAACTAGGGAGGTACAATGAGCAGTTCTTC
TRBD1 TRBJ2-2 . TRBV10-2 CASSEYRGGELFF TGCGCCAGCAGTGAATACAGGGGCGGGGAGCTGTTTTTT